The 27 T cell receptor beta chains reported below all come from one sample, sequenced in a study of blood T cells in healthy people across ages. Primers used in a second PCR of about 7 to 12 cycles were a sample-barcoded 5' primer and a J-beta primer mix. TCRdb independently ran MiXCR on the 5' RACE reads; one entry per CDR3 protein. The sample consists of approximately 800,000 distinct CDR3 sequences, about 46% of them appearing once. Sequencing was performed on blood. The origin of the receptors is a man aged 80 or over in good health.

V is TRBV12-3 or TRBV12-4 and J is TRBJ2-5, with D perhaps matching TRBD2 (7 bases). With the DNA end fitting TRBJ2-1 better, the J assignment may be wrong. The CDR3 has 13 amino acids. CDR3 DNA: TGTGCCAGCAGGCCAGCGGGACAAGAGACCCAGTTCTTC. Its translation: CASRPAGQETQFF.

The CDR3 nucleotides read TGCGCCAGCAGCTTTCGACTAGCCGAAACCTACGAGCAGTACTTC. It yields the protein CASSFRLAETYEQYF. This chain joins TRBV5-1 and TRBJ2-7; 7 bases are a match to TRBD2. The trim removed 2 bases at V and 2 bases at J, leaving 7 bases unmatched. The CDR3 has 15 residues. The germline gives CDR1 SGHRS, CDR2 YFSETQ.

The CDR3 DNA reads TGTGCCAGCAGCCCTGGGTCTAGCGGAGGTTACGAGCAGTACTTC. Translating gives CASSPGSSGGYEQYF. This chain uses TRBV9 with TRBJ2-1; the match to TRBD2 covers 7 bases. The better agreement between TRBJ2-7 and the DNA end casts doubt on the J call. Germline V gene data show CDR1 as SGDLS and CDR2 as YYNGEE. The CDR3 is 15 residues long.

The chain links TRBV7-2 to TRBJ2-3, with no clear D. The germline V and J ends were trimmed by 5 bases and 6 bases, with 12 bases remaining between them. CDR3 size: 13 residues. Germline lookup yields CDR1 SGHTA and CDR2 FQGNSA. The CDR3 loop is CASSLDGWDTQYF. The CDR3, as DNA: TGTGCCAGCAGCCTGGATGGGTGGGATACGCAGTATTTT.

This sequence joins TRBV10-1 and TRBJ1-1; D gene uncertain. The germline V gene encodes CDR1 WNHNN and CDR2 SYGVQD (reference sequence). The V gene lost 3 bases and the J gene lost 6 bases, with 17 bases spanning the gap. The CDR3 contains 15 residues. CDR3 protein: CASSDSTSRRPEAFF. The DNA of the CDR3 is TGCGCCAGCAGTGATAGTACCTCTCGGCGCCCTGAAGCTTTCTTT.

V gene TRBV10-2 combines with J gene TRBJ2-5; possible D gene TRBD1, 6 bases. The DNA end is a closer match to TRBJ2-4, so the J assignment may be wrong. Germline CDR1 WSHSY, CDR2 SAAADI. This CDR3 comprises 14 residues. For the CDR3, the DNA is TGCGCCAGCAGTCCGAGGGGGGCCAAAAACATTCAGTACTTC. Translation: CASSPRGAKNIQYF.

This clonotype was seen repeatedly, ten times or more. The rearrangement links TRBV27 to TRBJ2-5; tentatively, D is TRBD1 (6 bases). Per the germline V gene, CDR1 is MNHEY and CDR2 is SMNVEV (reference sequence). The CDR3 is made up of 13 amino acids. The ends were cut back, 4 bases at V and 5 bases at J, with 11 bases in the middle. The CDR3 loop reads CASSSGEMETQYF. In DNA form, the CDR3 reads TGTGCCAGCAGTTCAGGGGAAATGGAGACCCAGTACTTC.

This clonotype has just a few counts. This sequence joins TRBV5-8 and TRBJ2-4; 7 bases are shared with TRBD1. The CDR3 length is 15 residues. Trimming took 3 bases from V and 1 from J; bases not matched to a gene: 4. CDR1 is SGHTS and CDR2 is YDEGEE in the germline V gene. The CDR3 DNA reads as TGTGCCAGCAGCTCGCCGGACAGGGCCAAAAACATTCAGTACTTC. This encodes CASSSPDRAKNIQYF.

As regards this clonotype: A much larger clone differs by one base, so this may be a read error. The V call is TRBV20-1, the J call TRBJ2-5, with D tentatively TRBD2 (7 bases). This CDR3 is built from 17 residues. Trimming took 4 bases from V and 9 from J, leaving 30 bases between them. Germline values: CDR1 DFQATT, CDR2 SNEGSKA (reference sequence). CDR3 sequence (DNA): TGCAGTGCTACAGGGGAGGAGGGGGACTACTTCAAGGAGGCCCAGTACTTC. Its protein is CSATGEEGDYFKEAQYF.

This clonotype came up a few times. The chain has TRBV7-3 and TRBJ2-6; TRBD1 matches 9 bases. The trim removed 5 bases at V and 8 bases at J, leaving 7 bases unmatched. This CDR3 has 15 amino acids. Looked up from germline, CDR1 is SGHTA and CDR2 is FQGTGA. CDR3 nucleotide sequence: TGTGCCAGCAGCCCTCGGACAGGGGAGACCAACGTCCTGACTTTC. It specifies CASSPRTGETNVLTF.

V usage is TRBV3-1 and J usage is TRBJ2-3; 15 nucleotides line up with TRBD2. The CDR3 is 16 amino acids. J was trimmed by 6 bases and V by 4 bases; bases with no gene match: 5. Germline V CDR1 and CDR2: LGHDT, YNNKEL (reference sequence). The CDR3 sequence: CASSPGLAGGGDTQYF. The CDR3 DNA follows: TGTGCCAGCAGCCCGGGACTAGCGGGAGGAGGCGATACGCAGTATTTT.

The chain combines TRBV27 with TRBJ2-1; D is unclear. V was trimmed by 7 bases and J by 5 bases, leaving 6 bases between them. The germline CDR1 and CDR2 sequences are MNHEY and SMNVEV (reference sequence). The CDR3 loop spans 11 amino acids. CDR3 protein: CASITNNEQFF. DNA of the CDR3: TGTGCCAGCATTACGAACAATGAGCAGTTCTTC.

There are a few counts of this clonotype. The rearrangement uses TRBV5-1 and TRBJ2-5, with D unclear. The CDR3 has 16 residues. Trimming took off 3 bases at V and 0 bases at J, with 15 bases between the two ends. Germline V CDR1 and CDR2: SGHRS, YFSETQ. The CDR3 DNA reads TGCGCCAGCAGCTCCCGAACAGTTGGATACCAAGAGACCCAGTACTTC. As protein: CASSSRTVGYQETQYF.

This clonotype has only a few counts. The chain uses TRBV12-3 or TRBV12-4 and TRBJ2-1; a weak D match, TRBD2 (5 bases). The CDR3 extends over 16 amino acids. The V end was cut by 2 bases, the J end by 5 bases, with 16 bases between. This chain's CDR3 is CASSLNPRTVHNEQFF. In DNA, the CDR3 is TGTGCCAGCAGTTTAAACCCCCGGACTGTACACAATGAGCAGTTCTTC.

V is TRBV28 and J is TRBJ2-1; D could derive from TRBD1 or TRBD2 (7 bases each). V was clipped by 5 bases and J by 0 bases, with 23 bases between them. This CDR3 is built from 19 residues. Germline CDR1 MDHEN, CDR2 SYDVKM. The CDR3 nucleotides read TGTGCCAGCAGTGAACAGGGGTCTAGCGGAAGGAGCTCCTACAATGAGCAGTTCTTC. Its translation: CASSEQGSSGRSSYNEQFF.

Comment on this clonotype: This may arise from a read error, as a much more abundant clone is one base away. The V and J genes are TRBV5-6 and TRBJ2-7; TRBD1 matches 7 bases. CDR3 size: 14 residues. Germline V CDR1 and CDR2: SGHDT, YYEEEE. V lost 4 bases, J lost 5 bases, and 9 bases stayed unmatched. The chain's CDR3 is CASSNGQERDEQYF. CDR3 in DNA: TGTGCCAGCAGCAATGGACAGGAGCGAGACGAGCAGTACTTC.

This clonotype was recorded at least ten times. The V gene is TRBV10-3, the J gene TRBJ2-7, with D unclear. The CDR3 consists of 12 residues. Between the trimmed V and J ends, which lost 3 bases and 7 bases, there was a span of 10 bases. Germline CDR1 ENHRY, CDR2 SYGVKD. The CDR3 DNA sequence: TGTGCCATCAGTGATATGTCTTGGGAGCAGTACTTC. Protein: CAISDMSWEQYF.

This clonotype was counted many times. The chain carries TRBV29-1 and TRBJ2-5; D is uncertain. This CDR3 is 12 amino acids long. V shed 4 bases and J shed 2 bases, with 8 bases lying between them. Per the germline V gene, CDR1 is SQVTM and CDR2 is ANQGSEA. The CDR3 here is CSVVPEQETQYF. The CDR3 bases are TGCAGCGTTGTGCCGGAGCAAGAGACCCAGTACTTC. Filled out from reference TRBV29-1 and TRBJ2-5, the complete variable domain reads SAVISQKPSRDICQRGTSLTIQCQVDSQVTMMFWYRQQPGQSLTLIATANQGSEATYESGFVIDKFPISRPNLTFSTLTVSNMSPEDSSIYLCSVVPEQETQYFGPGTRLLVL.

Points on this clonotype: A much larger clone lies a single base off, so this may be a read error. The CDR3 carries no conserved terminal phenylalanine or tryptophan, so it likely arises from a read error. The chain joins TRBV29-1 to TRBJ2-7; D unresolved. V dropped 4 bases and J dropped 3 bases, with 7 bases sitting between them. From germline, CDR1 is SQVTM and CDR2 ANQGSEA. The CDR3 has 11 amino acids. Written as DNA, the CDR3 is TGCAGCGTTGGTTTTGGCTACGAGCAGTACCTC. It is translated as CSVGFGYEQYL.

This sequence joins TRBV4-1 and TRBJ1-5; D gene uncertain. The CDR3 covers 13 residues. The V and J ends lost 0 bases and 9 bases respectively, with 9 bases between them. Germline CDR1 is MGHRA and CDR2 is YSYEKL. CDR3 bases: TGCGCCAGCAGCCAAGAGGAGGGAATGCCCCAGCATTTT. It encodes CASSQEEGMPQHF.

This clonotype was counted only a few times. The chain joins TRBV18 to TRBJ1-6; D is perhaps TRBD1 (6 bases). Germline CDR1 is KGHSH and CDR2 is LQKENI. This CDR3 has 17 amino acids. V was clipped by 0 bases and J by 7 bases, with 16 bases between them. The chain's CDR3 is CASSPPTGGGGNSPLHF. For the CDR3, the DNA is TGTGCCAGCTCACCACCGACCGGTGGGGGGGGCAATTCACCCCTCCACTTT.

This CDR3 is CASSFPTAGHEQYF. The CDR3 DNA sequence: TGTGCCAGCAGTTTCCCGACAGCCGGGCACGAGCAGTACTTC. This chain links TRBV28 with TRBJ2-7; D perhaps matches TRBD1 (5 bases). The V end was cut by 3 bases, the J end by 5 bases, with 14 bases between. The CDR3 extends over 14 amino acids. Germline CDR1 and CDR2: MDHEN and SYDVKM.

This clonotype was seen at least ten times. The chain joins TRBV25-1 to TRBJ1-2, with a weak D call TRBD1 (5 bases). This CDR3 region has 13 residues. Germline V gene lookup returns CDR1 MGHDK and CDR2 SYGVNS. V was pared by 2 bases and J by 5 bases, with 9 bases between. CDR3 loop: CASSERGGYGYTF. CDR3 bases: TGTGCCAGCAGTGAACGGGGGGGATATGGCTACACCTTC.

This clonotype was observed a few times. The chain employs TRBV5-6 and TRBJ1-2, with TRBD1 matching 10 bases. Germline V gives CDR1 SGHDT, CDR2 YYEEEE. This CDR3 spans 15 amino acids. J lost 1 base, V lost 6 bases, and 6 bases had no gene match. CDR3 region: CASKTGTGVNYGYTF. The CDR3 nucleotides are TGTGCCAGCAAAACCGGGACAGGGGTTAACTATGGCTACACCTTC.

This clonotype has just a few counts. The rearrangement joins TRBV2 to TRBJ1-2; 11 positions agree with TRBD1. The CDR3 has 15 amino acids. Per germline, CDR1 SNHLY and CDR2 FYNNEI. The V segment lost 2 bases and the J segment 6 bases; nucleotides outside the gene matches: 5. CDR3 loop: CASSEPGQGGHGYTF. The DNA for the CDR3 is TGTGCCAGCAGTGAACCGGGACAGGGGGGTCATGGCTACACCTTC.

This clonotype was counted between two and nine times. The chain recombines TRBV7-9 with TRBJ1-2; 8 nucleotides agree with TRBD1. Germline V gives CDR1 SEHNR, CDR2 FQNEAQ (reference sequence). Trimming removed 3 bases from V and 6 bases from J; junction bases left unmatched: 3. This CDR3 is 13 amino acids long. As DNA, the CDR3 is TGTGCCAGCAGCTTGGACAGGGCGGATGGCTACACCTTC. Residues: CASSLDRADGYTF.

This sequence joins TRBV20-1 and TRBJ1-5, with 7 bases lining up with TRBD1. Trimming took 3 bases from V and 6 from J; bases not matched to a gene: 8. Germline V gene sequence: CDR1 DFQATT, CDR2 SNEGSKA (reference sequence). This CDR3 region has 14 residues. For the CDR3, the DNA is TGCAGTGCTAGCCAGACAGGGAGGCCTCAGCCCCAGCATTTT. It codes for CSASQTGRPQPQHF.